One and the same sample provided the 26 T cell receptor beta chains below, sequenced in a study of shared T cell receptors in the human thymus. Libraries were prepared by immunoSEQ multiplex PCR; TCRdb keeps only in-frame clonotypes and omits some of them. The table has roughly 700,000 clones, 70% to 90% seen once. These data were also reused for a study on human thymus T cells.

The sample was thymocytes. The receptors were gathered from a boy younger than two with a congenital heart defect.

The V call is TRBV5-4, the J call TRBJ2-6; TRBD1 matches at 10 bases. CDR1 is SGHNT, CDR2 YYREEE, per germline (reference sequence). The CDR3 has 17 amino acids. V gave up 3 bases and J gave up 2 bases; unmatched junction bases: 5. CDR3 residues: CASSSGTGEAGANVLTF. The CDR3 DNA reads as TGTGCCAGCAGCTCCGGGACAGGGGAGGCTGGGGCCAACGTCCTGACTTTC.

The chain recombines TRBV6-5 with TRBJ2-7; 8 positions agree with TRBD2. This CDR3 has 14 amino acids. V dropped 6 bases and J dropped 2; count of bases not matched to a gene: 6. Germline CDR1 and CDR2: MNHEY and SVGAGI. The CDR3 coding sequence is TGTGCCAGCAGGACTTTAGCGGGGCCCTACGAGCAGTACTTC. Encoded protein: CASRTLAGPYEQYF.

This rearrangement joins TRBV15 to TRBJ1-5, with D perhaps matching TRBD1 (5 bases). Germline CDR1 and CDR2: LNHNV and YYDKDF (reference sequence). V was shortened by 1 base and J by 4 bases, with 14 bases between the two germline ends. This CDR3 contains 16 residues. The CDR3, as DNA: TGTGCCACCAGCAGAGGAAACCACCCAGGGAATCAGCCCCAGCATTTT. It is translated as CATSRGNHPGNQPQHF.

This clone was detected once. The chain uses TRBV27 and TRBJ2-2; TRBD1 is a possible D gene (6 bases). V was pared by 8 bases and J by 7 bases, with 17 bases between. In germline, CDR1 is MNHEY, CDR2 SMNVEV (reference sequence). This CDR3 has 14 amino acids. CDR3 sequence (DNA): TGTGCCAGCTGGGGGCGGACCGCTTACGGGGAGCTGTTTTTT. Encoded protein: CASWGRTAYGELFF.

The chain uses TRBV4-3 and TRBJ2-7; D might be TRBD1 (5 bases). The ends were cut back, 0 bases at V and 2 bases at J, with 23 bases in the middle. The CDR3 length is 19 residues. CDR1 LGHNA and CDR2 YSLEER come from the germline V gene. The CDR3 DNA reads as TGCGCCAGCAGCCAAGAGCTCGTCGTTGTGGCAGGGTTCCCCTACGAGCAGTACTTC. Encoded protein: CASSQELVVVAGFPYEQYF.

The chain links TRBV6-1 to TRBJ1-6; D is perhaps TRBD1 (6 bases). Trimming removed 6 bases from V and 4 bases from J, with 16 bases in between. The CDR3 is 16 residues long. CDR1 and CDR2 from the germline V gene are MNHNS and SASEGT. Here the CDR3 reads CASREQGRTYNSPLHF. As DNA, the CDR3 is TGTGCCAGCAGAGAACAGGGCCGAACGTATAATTCACCCCTCCACTTT.

V is TRBV30 and J is TRBJ2-7; a weak D match, TRBD2 (6 bases). The ends were cut back, 0 bases at V and 5 bases at J, with 17 bases in the middle. Germline assignment: CDR1 GTSNPN and CDR2 SVGIG (reference sequence). The CDR3 extends over 15 amino acids. CDR3 nucleotide sequence: TGTGCCTGGAGTGTAGGGGCTAGCGCCGACAACGAGCAGTACTTC. This translates into CAWSVGASADNEQYF.

This chain connects TRBV5-6 to TRBJ2-7; weak D call: TRBD1 (6 bases). The CDR3 spans 15 residues. The V gene's germline CDR1 is SGHDT and CDR2 YYEEEE. Trimming shortened V by 1 base and J by 0 bases, and 11 bases separated the two germline ends. The CDR3 sequence is CASSLPGERSYEQYF. Written as DNA, the CDR3 is TGTGCCAGCAGCTTGCCAGGGGAGCGCTCCTACGAGCAGTACTTC.

The chain is built from TRBV19 and TRBJ2-3; possible D gene TRBD1, 6 bases. Germline V gene sequence: CDR1 LNHDA, CDR2 SQIVND (reference sequence). CDR3 length: 14 residues. V lost 4 bases, J lost 1 base, and 9 bases lay in between. CDR3 protein: CASSTHRGTDTQYF. Here the CDR3 DNA reads TGTGCCAGTAGTACTCACAGGGGCACAGATACGCAGTATTTT.

V and J are TRBV7-9 and TRBJ2-1; 8 nucleotides line up with TRBD2. The germline V gene has CDR1 SEHNR and CDR2 FQNEAQ (reference sequence). CDR3 length: 16 amino acids. V was pared by 4 bases and J by 5 bases, with 10 bases of the junction left unmatched. In DNA, the CDR3 is TGTGCCAGCAGCTCCTCCCGGACTAGCAGAAACAATGAGCAGTTCTTC. This sequence encodes CASSSSRTSRNNEQFF. The full variable domain, rest sourced from reference TRBV7-9 and TRBJ2-1, is DTGVSQNPRHKITKRGQNVTFRCDPISEHNRLYWYRQTLGQGPEFLTYFQNEAQLEKSRLLSDRFSAERPKGSFSTLEIQRTEQGDSAMYLCASSSSRTSRNNEQFFGPGTRLTVL.

This chain connects TRBV4-1 to TRBJ2-1; 9 bases fit TRBD2. The CDR3 runs to 20 residues. The germline CDR1 and CDR2 sequences are MGHRA and YSYEKL. V gave up 0 bases and J gave up 5 bases; unmatched junction bases: 17. CDR3 loop: CASSQDAGGLPPAEDNEQFF. CDR3 DNA: TGCGCCAGCAGCCAAGACGCGGGGGGGCTGCCCCCGGCGGAAGACAATGAGCAGTTCTTC.

Points on this clone: At the DNA level, this CDR3 is encoded by other sequences in the same sample as well. The CDR3 region is CASSLGTSGTYEQYF. CDR3 DNA: TGTGCCAGCAGCTTAGGGACTAGCGGAACCTACGAGCAGTACTTC. The rearrangement uses TRBV5-6 and TRBJ2-7; 11 bases match TRBD2. The junction had 3 bases not matched to a gene; V was cut back by 2 bases and J by 2 bases. The germline CDR1 and CDR2 sequences are SGHDT and YYEEEE. This CDR3 has 15 residues.

The CDR3 loop is CASSPRQGQGYTF. The CDR3 nucleotides are TGTGCCAGCAGCCCCCGACAGGGGCAAGGCTACACCTTC. The chain uses TRBV13 and TRBJ1-2; 8 bases match TRBD1. There are 13 residues in the CDR3. In germline, CDR1 is PRHDT, CDR2 FYEKMQ (reference sequence). Trimming removed 5 bases from V and 8 bases from J; junction bases left unmatched: 7.

This clone turned up a few times. The V gene is TRBV28, the J gene TRBJ2-7; D remains unclear. Germline V gives CDR1 MDHEN, CDR2 SYDVKM. V was shortened by 7 bases and J by 9 bases, with 19 bases between the two germline ends. There are 13 residues in the CDR3. The CDR3 sequence is CASKISRSVGQYF. In DNA, the CDR3 is TGTGCCAGCAAGATTTCGCGGTCCGTGGGGCAGTACTTC.

The chain carries TRBV30 and TRBJ1-1; TRBD1 aligns across 10 bases. With 0 bases clipped from V and 3 bases from J, the junction kept 1 base outside the gene matches. CDR1 and CDR2 (germline): GTSNPN, SVGIG (reference sequence). The CDR3 consists of 14 residues. CDR3 in amino acids: CAWSVGTGDTEAFF. In DNA, the CDR3 is TGTGCCTGGAGTGTAGGGACAGGGGACACTGAAGCTTTCTTT. The full variable domain, rest sourced from reference TRBV30 and TRBJ1-1, is SQTIHQWPATLVQPVGSPLSLECTVEGTSNPNLYWYRQAAGRGLQLLFYSVGIGQISSEVPQNLSASRPQDRQFILSSKKLLLSDSGFYLCAWSVGTGDTEAFFGQGTRLTVV.

The V call is TRBV27, the J call TRBJ1-3, with TRBD1 identical over 9 bases. CDR3 length: 18 residues. V lost 5 bases to trimming and J lost 5 bases; unmatched junction nucleotides: 16. Germline loops: CDR1 MNHEY, CDR2 SMNVEV (reference sequence). The CDR3 sequence is CASSLSGQGREGRNTIYF. The CDR3 coding sequence is TGTGCCAGCAGTCTCTCGGGACAGGGAAGGGAAGGTAGAAACACCATATATTTT.

The genes are TRBV4-1 and TRBJ2-3; the D gene is possibly TRBD2 (6 bases). CDR3 length equals 13 residues. From germline, CDR1 is MGHRA and CDR2 YSYEKL. Between the trimmed V and J ends, which lost 1 base and 6 bases, there was a span of 8 bases. The CDR3 is CASSQGEVDTQYF. The DNA of the CDR3 is TGCGCCAGCAGCCAAGGGGAGGTGGATACGCAGTATTTT.

The rearrangement joins TRBV19 to TRBJ2-7; 8 bases map to TRBD1. Germline V lookup: CDR1 LNHDA, CDR2 SQIVND (reference sequence). The CDR3 runs to 15 residues. The J segment lost 3 bases and the V segment lost 3 bases, leaving 7 bases of the junction unmatched. The CDR3 DNA reads TGTGCCAGTAGTATGACAGGGGCCCGGGACTACGAGCAGTACTTC. This gives the protein CASSMTGARDYEQYF.

This clone was seen a few times. The chain has TRBV18 and TRBJ1-1; D is possibly TRBD1 (5 bases). V was cut by 2 bases and J by 0 bases, with 13 bases left in between. There are 16 residues in the CDR3. Germline V gene lookup returns CDR1 KGHSH and CDR2 LQKENI. This CDR3 is CASSPKQVRMNTEAFF. CDR3 DNA sequence: TGTGCCAGCTCACCAAAACAGGTCCGGATGAACACTGAAGCTTTCTTT.

The chain combines TRBV4-1 with TRBJ2-1; D remains ambiguous. V was shortened by 2 bases and J by 0 bases, with 11 bases between the two germline ends. The CDR3 spans 16 residues. The germline V gene encodes CDR1 MGHRA and CDR2 YSYEKL. CDR3 sequence reads: CASSQFPRSSYNEQFF. The CDR3 nucleotides read TGCGCCAGCAGCCAATTTCCTCGGAGCTCCTACAATGAGCAGTTCTTC.

V is TRBV4-2 and J is TRBJ2-7; TRBD1 aligns across 7 bases. The J segment lost 6 bases and the V segment lost 4 bases, leaving 6 bases of the junction unmatched. The CDR3 covers 13 residues. The germline V gene encodes CDR1 LGHNA and CDR2 YNFKEQ. CDR3 DNA sequence: TGTGCCAGCAGCCGAAGACAGGGTGTCGAGCAGTACTTC. It yields the protein CASSRRQGVEQYF.

The chain links TRBV4-1 to TRBJ1-2; 8 bases align to TRBD1. CDR3 size: 17 residues. With V trimmed by 3 bases and J by 4 bases, 13 bases remained unmatched. CDR1 is MGHRA, CDR2 YSYEKL, per germline. The DNA of the CDR3 is TGCGCCAGCAGCCACAGATCCTACAGGGGGGGCGCCTATGGCTACACCTTC. Translated, it gives CASSHRSYRGGAYGYTF.

V gene TRBV6-4 combines with J gene TRBJ2-1, with a weak D call TRBD2 (6 bases). From germline, CDR1 is MRHNA and CDR2 SNTAGT. The CDR3 is 16 residues long. The germline V and J ends were trimmed by 4 bases and 7 bases, with 20 bases remaining between them. The CDR3 sequence: CASSGRDSRVLNEQFF. CDR3 coding DNA: TGTGCCAGCAGTGGTCGGGACTCCCGGGTCCTAAATGAGCAGTTCTTC.

The chain employs TRBV10-3 and TRBJ2-7, with TRBD1 matching 9 bases. CDR3 size: 17 residues. The ends lost 0 bases at V and 6 bases at J; junction bases unmatched: 12. Germline CDR1 reads ENHRY; CDR2 reads SYGVKD. The CDR3 sequence: CAISESMGTGIGFEQYF. The CDR3 region has the DNA TGTGCCATCAGTGAGTCGATGGGGACAGGGATAGGGTTCGAGCAGTACTTC.

V is TRBV27 and J is TRBJ2-7; 8 nucleotides line up with TRBD1. J lost 1 base, V lost 5 bases, and 7 bases had no gene match. CDR3 length: 15 amino acids. Germline assignment: CDR1 MNHEY and CDR2 SMNVEV (reference sequence). As DNA, the CDR3 is TGTGCCAGCAGTCCAAATGGACAGGGTTCCTACGAGCAGTACTTC. Protein product: CASSPNGQGSYEQYF.

This clone occurred once. J is TRBJ2-7 and V is TRBV11-2; 14 nucleotides agree with TRBD2. This CDR3 spans 16 amino acids. Germline assignment: CDR1 SGHAT and CDR2 FQNNGV. Trimming removed 5 bases from V and 2 bases from J; junction bases left unmatched: 5. CDR3 protein: CASSARLAGGTYEQYF. The CDR3 DNA reads TGTGCCAGCAGCGCTCGACTAGCGGGAGGGACCTACGAGCAGTACTTC.